The rows below give T cell receptor beta chains drawn from one sample of a study of CD8 T cells in ankylosing spondylitis. Each CDR3 protein is one row after TCRdb ran MiXCR on the 5' RACE reads. The data contain 150,000 to 250,000 distinct CDR3 sequences, more than 10% of them singletons. The sample consisted of blood, either unsorted or a sorted T cell fraction (not recorded which). The receptors were sampled from a male donor with ankylosing spondylitis or in good health (not recorded which). Each CDR3 is given with its conserved first and last residue. Each record gives: CDR3 protein, CDR3 DNA, J gene, clone size, D gene, V gene. The D gene is left open where the match is weak. For some rows the clone size is stated as once, few or many, or as a class when expanded; others skip it.

CASTLRASNQPQHF	TGTGCCAGCACCCTGAGGGCCAGCAATCAGCCCCAGCATTTT	TRBJ1-5	many	-	TRBV12-3/TRBV12-4
CATRGLAGDEQFF	TGTGCCACCAGAGGACTAGCGGGAGATGAGCAGTTCTTC	TRBJ2-1	-	TRBD2	TRBV24-1
CASSLQGVRVSYNEQFF	TGTGCCAGCAGCCTACAGGGGGTGAGGGTCTCCTACAATGAGCAGTTCTTC	TRBJ2-1	-	TRBD1	TRBV7-9
CASSPKVRPYNEQFF	TGTGCCAGCAGCCCTAAGGTCAGGCCCTACAATGAGCAGTTCTTC	TRBJ2-1	few	-	TRBV7-9
CASSLLWTSGRRDNEQFF	TGTGCCAGCAGTTTACTTTGGACTAGCGGGAGGAGGGACAATGAGCAGTTCTTC	TRBJ2-1	-	TRBD2	TRBV28
CSAPGLHTGELFF	TGCAGTGCCCCGGGACTGCACACCGGGGAGCTGTTTTTT	TRBJ2-2	few	-	TRBV20-1
CASSLLTSENEQFF	TGTGCCAGCAGCCTCTTGACTAGCGAGAATGAGCAGTTCTTC	TRBJ2-1	few	TRBD2	TRBV11-2
CATNEGSITQYF	TGTGCCACCAATGAGGGGTCTATCACGCAGTATTTT	TRBJ2-3	few	-	TRBV15
CASSLGRAPYTF	TGTGCCAGCTCCCTCGGCAGGGCCCCCTACACCTTC	TRBJ1-2	-	-	TRBV12-3/TRBV12-4
CASSLASGGELSSYEQYF	TGCGCCAGCAGCTTGGCCTCGGGGGGTGAGTTGAGCTCCTACGAGCAGTACTTC	TRBJ2-7	many	TRBD2	TRBV5-1
CSAGESGGVYEQYF	TGCAGTGCTGGGGAGAGCGGGGGGGTTTACGAGCAGTACTTC	TRBJ2-7	-	TRBD2	TRBV20-1
CATRDRATGELFF	TGTGCCACCCGGGACAGGGCGACCGGGGAGCTGTTTTTT	TRBJ2-2	few	TRBD1	TRBV27
CASSPGDSGYGYTF	TGCGCCAGCAGCCCGGGGGACTCGGGCTATGGCTACACCTTC	TRBJ1-2	few	-	TRBV4-1
CASSPGTPNTEAFF	TGTGCCAGCTCACCGGGGACCCCGAACACTGAAGCTTTCTTT	TRBJ1-1	few	-	TRBV18
CASSPFAGSNQPQHF	TGTGCCAGCAGTCCCTTTGCGGGTAGCAATCAGCCCCAGCATTTT	TRBJ1-5	-	-	TRBV27
CASSSPIRAAYEQYF	TGTGCCAGCAGCTCTCCGATTCGGGCCGCCTACGAGCAGTACTTC	TRBJ2-7	few	-	TRBV7-9
CASRHIQETQYF	TGTGCCAGCAGGCATATTCAAGAGACCCAGTACTTC	TRBJ2-5	-	-	TRBV5-5
CASSHGISYEQYF	TGTGCCAGCAGTCACGGGATTTCCTACGAGCAGTACTTC	TRBJ2-7	-	-	TRBV27
CSARQNMETGRHSYNEQFF	TGCAGTGCTAGGCAAAACATGGAGACGGGGAGGCACTCCTACAATGAGCAGTTCTTC	TRBJ2-1	few	-	TRBV20-1
CASSYTGDTEAFF	TGTGCCAGCAGTTATACGGGGGACACTGAAGCTTTCTTT	TRBJ1-1	many	-	TRBV3-1